The rows below give T cell receptor beta chains drawn from one sample of a study of vaccination and CD4 T cells after COVID-19. MiXCR was run by TCRdb on the PCR reads, yielding one entry per CDR3 protein. In the table there are some 17,000 distinct CDR3 sequences, under 80% of which are singletons. Antigen specificity for these receptors is unknown. The sequenced material came from CD4+ T cells from blood, cultured in vitro. The receptors shown here come from a human donor who had recovered from COVID-19. Both conserved end residues are part of each CDR3. D genes are given only for firm matches. Expanded clones get a size class; other rows say once, few or many, or leave the size out.

>TRBD2|NA|TRBJ2-1|TRBV5-4
CASSSGTSGNNEQFF
TGTGCCAGCAGCTCCGGGACTAGCGGTAACAATGAGCAGTTCTTC
>TRBD1|NA|TRBJ2-5|TRBV20-1
CSARLPRTGEETQYF
TGCAGTGCTAGGCTCCCTAGGACAGGGGAAGAGACCCAGTACTTC
>TRBD1|NA|TRBJ1-6|TRBV20-1
CSARRTGRGSPLHF
TGCAGTGCTAGAAGGACAGGGAGGGGTTCACCCCTCCACTTT
>TRBD2|few|TRBJ2-3|TRBV20-1
CSAPPSGSTDTQYF
TGCAGTGCTCCCCCTAGCGGGAGTACAGATACGCAGTATTTT
>TRBD1|NA|TRBJ2-2|TRBV9
CASSPIGGTGSPGELFF
TGTGCCAGCAGCCCAATAGGGGGGACAGGGTCTCCCGGGGAGCTGTTTTTT
>NA|NA|TRBJ1-6|TRBV19
CASSTGQLNSPLHF
TGTGCCAGTAGTACTGGACAGCTTAATTCACCCCTCCACTTT
>TRBD1|few|TRBJ1-2|TRBV7-2
CASSFRPGQGARYTF
TGTGCCAGCAGCTTTAGACCGGGACAGGGTGCTCGCTACACCTTC
>TRBD2|NA|TRBJ2-6|TRBV6-2/TRBV6-3
CASSGTSGRTGANVLTF
TGTGCCAGCAGTGGGACTAGCGGGAGGACTGGGGCCAACGTCCTGACTTTC
>TRBD1|NA|TRBJ1-5|TRBV19
CASHRDRGRRGQPQHF
TGTGCCAGCCACCGGGACAGGGGGCGCAGGGGTCAGCCCCAGCATTTT
>NA|NA|TRBJ2-5|TRBV20-1
CSVRPPRDGETQYF
TGCAGTGTCAGGCCACCTCGGGACGGGGAGACCCAGTACTTC
>TRBD2|NA|TRBJ2-7|TRBV30
CAWSPWGSGSYEQYF
TGTGCCTGGAGCCCCTGGGGTAGCGGGTCTTACGAGCAGTACTTC
>NA|NA|TRBJ1-6|TRBV19
CASSARQNYNSPLHF
TGTGCCAGTAGTGCAAGACAGAATTATAATTCACCCCTCCACTTT
>TRBD1|NA|TRBJ1-2|TRBV12-3/TRBV12-4
CASRLTGQDGYTF
TGTGCCAGCAGACTCACTGGACAGGATGGCTACACCTTC
>NA|medium-sized|TRBJ1-2|TRBV20-1
CSASSGESYGYTF
TGCAGTGCTAGTTCAGGGGAGAGCTATGGCTACACCTTC
>TRBD1|few|TRBJ2-7|TRBV11-2
CASSLGGQGYYEQYF
TGTGCCAGCAGCCTTGGAGGACAGGGGTACTACGAGCAGTACTTC
>NA|NA|TRBJ2-5|TRBV7-2
CASSLQGSETQYF
TGTGCCAGCAGTCTTCAGGGCTCAGAGACCCAGTACTTC
>TRBD1|NA|TRBJ1-1|TRBV20-1
CSASGDRETEAFF
TGCAGTGCTAGCGGAGACAGGGAGACTGAAGCTTTCTTT
>TRBD1|once|TRBJ2-2|TRBV6-1
CASSALDRAVGELFF
TGTGCCAGCAGTGCCCTAGACAGGGCCGTCGGGGAGCTGTTTTTT
>NA|NA|TRBJ1-5|TRBV4-1
CASSQGRGNQPQHF
TGCGCCAGCAGCCAGGGTAGAGGCAATCAGCCCCAGCATTTT
>TRBD1|NA|TRBJ1-1|TRBV20-1
CALGLPGQASSRAFF
TGTGCGTTGGGATTACCGGGACAGGCCTCATCCCGGGCTTTCTTT
>NA|few|TRBJ1-5|TRBV28
CASSPPAGYQPQHF
TGTGCCAGCAGCCCCCCGGCAGGGTATCAGCCCCAGCATTTT
>TRBD2|few|TRBJ2-5|TRBV20-1
CSARDTSGETQYF
TGCAGTGCTAGAGATACTAGCGGGGAGACCCAGTACTTC
>TRBD2|NA|TRBJ2-3|TRBV7-2
CASGKAGAGGTQYF
TGTGCCAGCGGAAAAGCGGGGGCGGGTGGTACGCAGTATTTT
>NA|NA|TRBJ2-3|TRBV18
CASSPQEGRATDTQYF
TGTGCCAGCTCACCACAAGAGGGTAGGGCCACAGATACGCAGTATTTT
>TRBD2|NA|TRBJ2-7|TRBV7-9
CASSLAVREHEQYF
TGTGCCAGCAGCCTAGCGGTTAGGGAACACGAGCAGTACTTC
>TRBD2|NA|TRBJ2-5|TRBV5-1
CASSLAPGGQETQYF
TGCGCCAGCAGCTTGGCTCCGGGAGGGCAAGAGACCCAGTACTTC
>NA|NA|TRBJ2-7|TRBV6-1
CASSEPGNLYEQYF
TGTGCCAGCAGTGAACCAGGGAACCTCTACGAGCAGTACTTC
>NA|NA|TRBJ1-1|TRBV12-3/TRBV12-4
CASSPRMNTEAFF
TGTGCCAGCAGCCCGAGGATGAACACTGAAGCTTTCTTT
>TRBD1|NA|TRBJ1-1|TRBV7-2
CASSLGRDREAFF
TGTGCCAGCAGCTTAGGGCGGGACAGGGAGGCTTTCTTT
>NA|few|TRBJ1-6|TRBV12-3/TRBV12-4
CASSLRQGVMNSPLHF
TGTGCCAGCAGTTTACGGCAGGGAGTTATGAATTCACCCCTCCACTTT
>TRBD1|few|TRBJ1-2|TRBV15
CATSRGFFGTAYGYTF
TGTGCCACCAGCAGAGGGTTTTTTGGGACAGCCTATGGCTACACCTTC
>TRBD1|NA|TRBJ2-7|TRBV20-1
CSARQTGTGLYEQYF
TGCAGTGCTAGGCAAACCGGGACAGGGCTCTACGAGCAGTACTTC
>TRBD2|few|TRBJ2-2|TRBV7-8
CASSLAAGGNTGELFF
TGTGCCAGCAGCTTAGCGGCGGGAGGGAACACCGGGGAGCTGTTTTTT
>NA|NA|TRBJ2-5|TRBV5-4
CASSFSGETQYF
TGTGCCAGCAGCTTTTCGGGGGAGACCCAGTACTTC
>TRBD1|NA|TRBJ2-4|TRBV6-2/TRBV6-3
CASSQGGGLAKNIQYF
TGTGCCAGCAGTCAAGGGGGCGGGTTAGCCAAAAACATTCAGTACTTC
>NA|few|TRBJ1-2|TRBV7-9
CASSLEGGYTF
TGTGCCAGCAGCTTAGAGGGTGGCTACACCTTC
>NA|NA|TRBJ2-3|TRBV28
CASSQPGYTDTQYF
TGTGCCAGCAGTCAACCAGGGTACACAGATACGCAGTATTTT
>TRBD1|NA|TRBJ1-1|TRBV27
CASRQGVYTEAFF
TGTGCCAGCCGACAGGGTGTGTACACTGAAGCTTTCTTT
>NA|NA|TRBJ1-1|TRBV12-3/TRBV12-4
CASTFTDSDTEAFF
TGTGCCAGCACATTCACCGACTCGGACACTGAAGCTTTCTTT
>NA|few|TRBJ2-2|TRBV6-2/TRBV6-3
CASSYSGSGELFF
TGTGCCAGCAGTTACTCGGGGTCAGGGGAGCTGTTTTTT
>NA|NA|TRBJ2-7|TRBV5-1
CASSPGHASSYEQYF
TGCGCCAGCAGCCCCGGACACGCGAGCTCCTACGAGCAGTACTTC
>NA|NA|TRBJ1-1|TRBV20-1
CSARGGQLNTEAFF
TGCAGTGCTAGAGGGGGACAACTGAACACTGAAGCTTTCTTT
>NA|NA|TRBJ2-5|TRBV7-8
CASSLTAETQYF
TGTGCCAGCAGCTTAACGGCGGAGACCCAGTACTTC